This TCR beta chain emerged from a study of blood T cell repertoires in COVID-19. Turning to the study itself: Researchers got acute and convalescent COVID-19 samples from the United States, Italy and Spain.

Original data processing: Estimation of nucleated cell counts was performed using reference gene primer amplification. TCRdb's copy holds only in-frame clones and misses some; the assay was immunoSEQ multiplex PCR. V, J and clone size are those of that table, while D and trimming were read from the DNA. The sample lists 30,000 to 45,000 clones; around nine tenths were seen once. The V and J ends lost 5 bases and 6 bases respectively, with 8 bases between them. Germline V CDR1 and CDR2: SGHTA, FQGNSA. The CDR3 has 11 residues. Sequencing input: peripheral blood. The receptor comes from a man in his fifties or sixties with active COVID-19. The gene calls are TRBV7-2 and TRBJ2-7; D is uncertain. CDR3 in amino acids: CASSLALEQYF. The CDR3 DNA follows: TGTGCCAGCAGCCTCGCGCTCGAGCAGTACTTC.